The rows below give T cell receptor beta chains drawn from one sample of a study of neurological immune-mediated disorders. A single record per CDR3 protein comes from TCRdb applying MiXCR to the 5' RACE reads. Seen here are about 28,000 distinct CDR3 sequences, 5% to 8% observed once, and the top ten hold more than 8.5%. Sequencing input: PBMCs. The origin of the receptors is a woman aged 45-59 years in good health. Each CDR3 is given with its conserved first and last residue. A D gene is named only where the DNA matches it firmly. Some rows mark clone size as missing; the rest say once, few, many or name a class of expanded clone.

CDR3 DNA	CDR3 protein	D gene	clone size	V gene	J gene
TGCGCCAGCAGCCCTCGGACCGACGGTTGGGGTGGCTACACCTTC	CASSPRTDGWGGYTF	NA	many	TRBV5-1	TRBJ1-2
TGCAGTGCTAGGGGGGGGAGGGGCCAATACACTGAAGCTTTCTTT	CSARGGRGQYTEAFF	NA	medium-sized	TRBV20-1	TRBJ1-1
TGTGCCAGCAGCTTAGGAGGGATGTTGAACACCGGGGAGCTGTTTTTT	CASSLGGMLNTGELFF	NA	few	TRBV7-8	TRBJ2-2
TGCGCCAGCAGCCCGGGTATGGTGCAAAACGGGGAGCTGTTTTTT	CASSPGMVQNGELFF	NA	many	TRBV5-1	TRBJ2-2
TGTGCCAGCAGTTCCCCGCAGGGGGCGAGGGAAAAACTGTTTTTT	CASSSPQGAREKLFF	TRBD1	many	TRBV28	TRBJ1-4
TGCGCCAGCAGCATAGGGACTAGCGCCGGGTCCGGTGAGCAGTTCTTC	CASSIGTSAGSGEQFF	TRBD2	many	TRBV5-1	TRBJ2-1
TGCGCCAGCAGCCGGGCGGCAAGCTCTAGCACAGATACGCAGTATTTT	CASSRAASSSTDTQYF	NA	many	TRBV5-1	TRBJ2-3
TGTGCCAGCAGACGGACTAGCGGGAGCTCCTACAATGAGCAGTTCTTC	CASRRTSGSSYNEQFF	TRBD2	NA	TRBV6-5	TRBJ2-1
TGTGCCAGCAGCTCAGCGGGGGGGCTTTACAATGAGCAGTTCTTC	CASSSAGGLYNEQFF	TRBD2	few	TRBV7-3	TRBJ2-1
TGTGCCAGCCAAAGTCCAGGGGGGACGCAGTATTTT	CASQSPGGTQYF	NA	NA	TRBV14	TRBJ2-3
TGTGCCAGCAGACTGGACAGGGTCAAACAGGAGCAGTTCTTC	CASRLDRVKQEQFF	TRBD1	many	TRBV28	TRBJ2-1
TGTGCCAGCTCTTTAACAGGGGACCCCCGGTCCTACGAGCAGTACTTC	CASSLTGDPRSYEQYF	TRBD1	many	TRBV18	TRBJ2-7
TGTGCCAGCAGCTTGTGGGACAGGGCAGTTCATAATGAGCAGTTCTTC	CASSLWDRAVHNEQFF	TRBD1	many	TRBV5-6	TRBJ2-1
TGCAGTGCTAAGGGGCAAATGCGCACAGATACGCAGTATTTT	CSAKGQMRTDTQYF	NA	many	TRBV20-1	TRBJ2-3
TGCAGTGCTCCAGGGGTATACACTGAAGCTTTCTTT	CSAPGVYTEAFF	NA	NA	TRBV20-1	TRBJ1-1
TGTGCCACCCTAAGGGGGGGCACAGATACGCAGTATTTT	CATLRGGTDTQYF	NA	many	TRBV15	TRBJ2-3
TGTGCCAGCAGACCCCCAGGGAGCGATGAAAAACTGTTTTTT	CASRPPGSDEKLFF	NA	many	TRBV6-6	TRBJ1-4
TGTGCCAGCTCCAGACAGGGTTGGAATCAGCCCCAGCATTTT	CASSRQGWNQPQHF	TRBD1	many	TRBV3-1	TRBJ1-5
TGTGCCAGCAGCCCTGAGGACAGCTCTGGAAACACCATATATTTT	CASSPEDSSGNTIYF	NA	many	TRBV5-5	TRBJ1-3
TGTGCCAGCAGCCCCCCTGGGGAGTACTTC	CASSPPGEYF	NA	many	TRBV6-8	TRBJ2-7
TGCGCCAGCAGCTTTGGGGTTGGGAACACTGAAGCTTTCTTT	CASSFGVGNTEAFF	NA	many	TRBV5-1	TRBJ1-1
TGCGCCAGCAGCTTGGTTGCGGGGGGGCCAGAGACCCAGTACTTC	CASSLVAGGPETQYF	TRBD2	many	TRBV5-1	TRBJ2-5
TGTGCCAGCAGCGGGGGGAAGCAGGACACTGAAGCTTTCTTT	CASSGGKQDTEAFF	NA	few	TRBV5-4	TRBJ1-1
TGTGCCAGCAGCTTGGAGGGGCGATACAATGAGCAGTTCTTC	CASSLEGRYNEQFF	NA	many	TRBV6-1	TRBJ2-1
TGCAGTGCTAGAGAAAATTTGTTGGCCTACGAGCAGTACTTC	CSARENLLAYEQYF	NA	many	TRBV20-1	TRBJ2-7
TGCAGTGGCTCACAGGGGGCGGCCCTCCACTTT	CSGSQGAALHF	TRBD1	many	TRBV20-1	TRBJ1-6
TGCGCCAGCAGCCCCAGGGTCCGTTCGGGCGGGAACACTGAAGCTTTCTTT	CASSPRVRSGGNTEAFF	NA	medium-sized	TRBV5-1	TRBJ1-1
TGTGCCAGCGGACTAGCGGGGAGCACAGATACGCAGTATTTT	CASGLAGSTDTQYF	TRBD2	many	TRBV10-3	TRBJ2-3
TGTGCCAGTAAGGGGACAGCTGGGGCCAACGTCCTGACTTTC	CASKGTAGANVLTF	TRBD1	many	TRBV19	TRBJ2-6
TGTGCCAGCAGCTTAGGGGCCCTTTGGGACACGCAGTACTTC	CASSLGALWDTQYF	NA	many	TRBV7-2	TRBJ2-7
TGTGCCAGCAGCTTCTCCGCGGGAGATACGCAGTATTTT	CASSFSAGDTQYF	NA	many	TRBV7-3	TRBJ2-3
TGCAGTGCTATTGGTGCCTATGAGGAGCAGTACTTC	CSAIGAYEEQYF	NA	many	TRBV20-1	TRBJ2-7
TGCGCCAGCAGCCCCTCGTGGGCTAGCGGGCTTTACCAAGAGACCCAGTACTTC	CASSPSWASGLYQETQYF	TRBD2	many	TRBV4-1	TRBJ2-5
TGCGCCAGCAGATTGGGTCCGGGGGCGGCCCACGAGCAGTACTTC	CASRLGPGAAHEQYF	NA	many	TRBV5-1	TRBJ2-7
TGTGCCAGCTCACTTGGACAGGGAGTGAACACCGGGGAGCTGTTTTTT	CASSLGQGVNTGELFF	TRBD1	many	TRBV18	TRBJ2-2
TGTGCCAGCAGTTTCAGTGGGGGCCCCTACAATGAGCAGTTCTTC	CASSFSGGPYNEQFF	NA	many	TRBV12-3/TRBV12-4	TRBJ2-1
TGTGCCAGCAGCACGAGGGGGACAGGGCAATACGAGCAGTACTTC	CASSTRGTGQYEQYF	TRBD1	many	TRBV7-2	TRBJ2-7
TGTGCCAGCAGTTACTCCAAACCGGGAGATTCACCCCTCCACTTT	CASSYSKPGDSPLHF	NA	NA	TRBV6-6	TRBJ1-6